This T cell receptor (beta chain) was captured in a study of graft-versus-host responses after intestinal transplantation. Turning to the study itself: After anti-thymocyte globulin induction, recipients took tacrolimus and steroids for 2 to 3 years. Study-level findings and limits: Investigators detected GvH clones in recipient marrow, with some emerging earlier in ileum or blood. Allograft clonal ratios (graft-versus-host to host-versus-graft) were high in patients who had graft-donor T cell macrochimerism.

Assay: immunoSEQ multiplex PCR; the TCRdb copy retains only in-frame clones and omits some. The sample contains about 66,000 clones, 80% to 95% of which appear only once. Points on this clone: The target antigen is unknown.

In germline, CDR1 is SGHAT, CDR2 FQDESV (reference sequence). There are 13 residues in the CDR3. V lost 8 bases to trimming and J lost 4 bases, with 13 bases between them. This clonotype was sampled from a human donor who received an intestinal transplant. V usage is TRBV11-1 and J usage is TRBJ2-3; a weak D match, TRBD2 (7 bases). The material was unstimulated CD8+ T cells sorted from spleen or lymph node cells, obtained before intestinal transplant. Here the CDR3 reads CASGGAGADTQYF. The CDR3 DNA reads as TGTGCCAGCGGGGGGGCGGGGGCAGATACGCAGTATTTT.